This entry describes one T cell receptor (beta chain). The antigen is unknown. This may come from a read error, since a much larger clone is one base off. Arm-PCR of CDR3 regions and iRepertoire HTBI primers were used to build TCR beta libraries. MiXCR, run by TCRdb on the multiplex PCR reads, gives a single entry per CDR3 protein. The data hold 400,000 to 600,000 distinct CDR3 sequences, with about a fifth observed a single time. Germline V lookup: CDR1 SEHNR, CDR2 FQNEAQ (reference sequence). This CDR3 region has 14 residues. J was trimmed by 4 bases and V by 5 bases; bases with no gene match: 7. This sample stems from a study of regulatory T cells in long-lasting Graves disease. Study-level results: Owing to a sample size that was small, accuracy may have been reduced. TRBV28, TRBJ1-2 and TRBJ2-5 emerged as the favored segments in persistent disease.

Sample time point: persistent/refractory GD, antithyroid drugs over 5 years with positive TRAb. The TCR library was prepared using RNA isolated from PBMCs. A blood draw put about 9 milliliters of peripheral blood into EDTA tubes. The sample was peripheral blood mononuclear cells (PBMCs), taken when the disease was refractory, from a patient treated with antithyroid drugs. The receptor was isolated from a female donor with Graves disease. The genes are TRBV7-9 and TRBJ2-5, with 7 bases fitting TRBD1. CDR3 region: CASSPRGQRETQYF. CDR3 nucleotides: TGTGCCAGCAGCCCCCGGGGACAGCGAGAGACCCAGTACTTC.